Listed below are T cell receptor beta chains from one sample, sequenced in a study of metastatic and nonmetastatic thyroid tumors. TCRdb re-clonotyped the PCR reads via MiXCR. The sample yields some 26,000 clones, roughly 22% seen once. Sequencing was carried out using adjacent normal tissue. These receptors were obtained from a female donor with papillary thyroid cancer or a benign thyroid nodule (not recorded which). Some clones in this sample may be carry-over from other donors' samples. Each CDR3 is given with its conserved first and last residue. A D gene is named only where the DNA matches it firmly. Size is omitted from some rows. Given values are once, few, many or a class for expanded clones.

V: TRBV6-5; D: TRBD1; size: NA; J: TRBJ2-3; CDR3: CASSYSGQITDTQYF; DNA: TGTGCCAGCAGTTACTCGGGACAGATCACAGATACGCAGTATTTT
V: TRBV5-1; D: NA; size: many; J: TRBJ2-7; CDR3: CASSQGESSYEQYF; DNA: TGCGCCAGCAGTCAAGGGGAAAGCTCCTACGAGCAGTACTTC
V: TRBV2; D: NA; size: NA; J: TRBJ2-3; CDR3: CARESSRGADTQYF; DNA: TGTGCCAGGGAGAGCTCCCGAGGCGCAGATACGCAGTATTTT
V: TRBV27; D: TRBD2; size: many; J: TRBJ2-7; CDR3: CASSRGGGHEQYF; DNA: TGTGCCAGCAGTCGGGGGGGGGGGCACGAGCAGTACTTC
V: TRBV7-9; D: NA; size: medium-sized; J: TRBJ2-7; CDR3: CASSPGNEQYF; DNA: TGTGCCAGCAGCCCTGGAAACGAGCAGTACTTC
V: TRBV6-1; D: NA; size: medium-sized; J: TRBJ1-1; CDR3: CASSLDNTEAFF; DNA: TGTGCCAGCAGTCTTGACAACACTGAAGCTTTCTTT
V: TRBV20-1; D: NA; size: NA; J: TRBJ1-4; CDR3: CSGAGECNEKLFF; DNA: TGCAGTGGGGCGGGGGAGTGTAATGAAAAACTGTTTTTT
V: TRBV2; D: NA; size: many; J: TRBJ1-3; CDR3: CASKAGEGNTIYF; DNA: TGTGCCAGCAAGGCAGGGGAAGGAAACACCATATATTTT
V: TRBV5-1; D: NA; size: NA; J: TRBJ1-1; CDR3: CASSLGPYKKTEAFF; DNA: TGCGCCAGCAGCTTGGGACCCTACAAGAAGACTGAAGCTTTCTTT
V: TRBV20-1; D: TRBD2; size: few; J: TRBJ2-7; CDR3: CSAAGTSGRNEQYF; DNA: TGCAGTGCTGCTGGGACTAGCGGGAGAAACGAGCAGTACTTC
V: TRBV7-8; D: TRBD2; size: NA; J: TRBJ2-7; CDR3: CASSLGGISGRSGEQYF; DNA: TGTGCCAGCAGCTTAGGAGGTATTAGCGGGAGATCTGGGGAGCAGTACTTC
V: TRBV6-1; D: NA; size: medium-sized; J: TRBJ2-7; CDR3: CATGWGYEQYF; DNA: TGTGCCACTGGGTGGGGATACGAGCAGTACTTC
V: TRBV30; D: NA; size: NA; J: TRBJ2-7; CDR3: CACKGFRSYEQYF; DNA: TGTGCCTGTAAGGGGTTCAGGAGCTACGAGCAGTACTTC
V: TRBV20-1; D: NA; size: few; J: TRBJ1-1; CDR3: CSGGREAFF; DNA: TGCAGTGGGGGGCGCGAAGCTTTCTTT
V: TRBV10-1; D: NA; size: once; J: TRBJ2-7; CDR3: CASKVAGQGGEQYF; DNA: TGCGCCAGCAAAGTCGCGGGGCAGGGCGGCGAGCAGTACTTC
V: TRBV6-1; D: TRBD2; size: few; J: TRBJ2-6; CDR3: CASSEPPGGFKGANVLTF; DNA: TGTGCCAGCAGTGAACCCCCGGGAGGGTTTAAAGGGGCCAACGTCCTGACTTTC
V: TRBV11-2; D: TRBD2; size: many; J: TRBJ2-3; CDR3: CASSTGLAASTDTQYF; DNA: TGTGCCAGCAGCACGGGACTAGCGGCTAGCACAGATACGCAGTATTTT
V: TRBV2; D: TRBD2; size: medium-sized; J: TRBJ2-7; CDR3: CASSWEGFSYEQYF; DNA: TGTGCCAGCAGTTGGGAGGGTTTTTCCTACGAGCAGTACTTC
V: TRBV6-1; D: TRBD1; size: medium-sized; J: TRBJ2-7; CDR3: CASSFGQGVFSEQYF; DNA: TGTGCCAGCAGTTTTGGACAGGGAGTGTTTTCCGAGCAGTACTTC
V: TRBV13; D: TRBD2; size: many; J: TRBJ2-3; CDR3: CASSTRTRAVTDTQYF; DNA: TGTGCCAGCAGCACCAGGACTAGGGCGGTCACAGATACGCAGTATTTT
V: TRBV6-2/TRBV6-3; D: NA; size: NA; J: TRBJ1-5; CDR3: CASSYSRETGNLEGNQPQHF; DNA: TGTGCCAGCAGTTACTCTAGAGAGACAGGCAACCTCGAAGGCAATCAGCCCCAGCATTTT
V: TRBV7-8; D: TRBD2; size: many; J: TRBJ2-1; CDR3: CASSPPLAGAEQFF; DNA: TGTGCCAGCAGCCCTCCACTAGCGGGAGCTGAGCAGTTCTTC
V: TRBV2; D: TRBD1; size: NA; J: TRBJ2-7; CDR3: CASSAGQGAPGVRLGEQYF; DNA: TGTGCCAGCAGTGCCGGACAGGGGGCGCCCGGAGTGAGACTCGGCGAGCAGTACTTC
V: TRBV28; D: TRBD2; size: NA; J: TRBJ2-7; CDR3: CASSLSSGRPLEKYF; DNA: TGTGCCAGCAGTTTAAGCAGCGGGAGACCCCTAGAGAAGTACTTC
V: TRBV7-6; D: TRBD2; size: many; J: TRBJ2-2; CDR3: CASSLPPAGTKNTGELFF; DNA: TGTGCCAGCAGCTTACCGCCAGCCGGGACTAAAAACACCGGGGAGCTGTTTTTT
V: TRBV20-1; D: NA; size: NA; J: TRBJ1-1; CDR3: CSAMAAGKNSEAFF; DNA: TGCAGTGCTATGGCCGCCGGGAAGAACTCTGAAGCTTTCTTT
V: TRBV19; D: NA; size: NA; J: TRBJ2-5; CDR3: CASSSIGGQKTQYF; DNA: TGTGCCAGTAGCTCCATAGGAGGACAGAAGACCCAGTACTTC
V: TRBV27; D: TRBD1; size: medium-sized; J: TRBJ1-3; CDR3: CASSSRGQSGNTIYF; DNA: TGTGCCAGCAGTTCAAGGGGACAGTCTGGAAACACCATATATTTT
V: TRBV18; D: NA; size: NA; J: TRBJ2-5; CDR3: CASSRGTGETQYF; DNA: TGTGCCAGCTCAAGAGGGACGGGGGAGACCCAGTACTTC
V: TRBV6-1; D: NA; size: many; J: TRBJ1-2; CDR3: CASEGAVGGYTF; DNA: TGTGCCAGCGAAGGGGCTGTTGGCGGCTACACCTTC
V: TRBV5-5; D: TRBD1; size: NA; J: TRBJ2-2; CDR3: CASSFTGADGELLF; DNA: TGTGCCAGCAGCTTTACAGGGGCGGACGGGGAGCTGCTTTTT
V: TRBV20-1; D: TRBD2; size: NA; J: TRBJ2-7; CDR3: CSARATSGYEQYF; DNA: TGCAGTGCTAGAGCTACTAGCGGCTACGAGCAGTACTTC
V: TRBV27; D: NA; size: NA; J: TRBJ2-2; CDR3: CASTSTGLADTGELFF; DNA: TGTGCCAGCACGTCCACAGGGCTAGCTGACACCGGGGAGCTGTTTTTT
V: TRBV6-4; D: NA; size: NA; J: TRBJ2-3; CDR3: CASSDLPGSGEDTQYF; DNA: TGTGCCAGCAGTGACCTTCCGGGGAGCGGCGAAGATACGCAGTATTTT
V: TRBV20-1; D: TRBD1; size: NA; J: TRBJ2-1; CDR3: CSARLAPRGPNEQFF; DNA: TGCAGTGCTAGACTAGCCCCAAGGGGGCCCAATGAGCAGTTCTTC
V: TRBV7-2; D: NA; size: NA; J: TRBJ1-5; CDR3: CASSQFGGINQPQHF; DNA: TGTGCCAGCAGCCAATTCGGGGGGATCAATCAGCCCCAGCATTTT
V: TRBV28; D: NA; size: NA; J: TRBJ2-2; CDR3: CASSSDSYTGELFF; DNA: TGTGCCAGCAGCTCGGACAGCTACACCGGGGAGCTGTTTTTT
V: TRBV30; D: TRBD1; size: many; J: TRBJ1-2; CDR3: CAWNRRGTGGSGYTF; DNA: TGTGCCTGGAACCGCCGCGGGACAGGGGGCTCTGGCTACACCTTC
V: TRBV27; D: TRBD1; size: NA; J: TRBJ2-2; CDR3: CASGFRDRGIVELFF; DNA: TGTGCCAGCGGTTTCCGGGACAGGGGCATCGTGGAGCTGTTTTTT
V: TRBV20-1; D: TRBD2; size: NA; J: TRBJ2-3; CDR3: CSARENGLGLAESDTQYF; DNA: TGCAGTGCTAGAGAGAACGGGTTGGGACTAGCGGAAAGCGATACGCAGTATTTT
V: TRBV7-9; D: NA; size: many; J: TRBJ2-4; CDR3: CASSLGDIAKNIQYF; DNA: TGTGCCAGCAGCTTAGGGGACATAGCCAAAAACATTCAGTACTTC
V: TRBV6-1; D: TRBD2; size: many; J: TRBJ2-1; CDR3: CASSEGSGRAGNEQFF; DNA: TGTGCCAGCAGTGAGGGTAGCGGGAGGGCCGGCAATGAGCAGTTCTTC
V: TRBV4-2; D: NA; size: few; J: TRBJ2-7; CDR3: CASSQGTQGYEQYF; DNA: TGTGCCAGCAGCCAAGGGACCCAGGGGTACGAGCAGTACTTC
V: TRBV6-2/TRBV6-3; D: NA; size: few; J: TRBJ2-3; CDR3: CASSYEDRADTQYF; DNA: TGTGCCAGCAGTTATGAGGACCGGGCAGATACGCAGTATTTT
V: TRBV12-3/TRBV12-4; D: TRBD2; size: NA; J: TRBJ2-3; CDR3: CASSTGTSGSTDTQYF; DNA: TGTGCCAGCAGTACCGGGACTAGCGGGAGCACAGATACGCAGTATTTT
V: TRBV6-2/TRBV6-3; D: NA; size: many; J: TRBJ2-3; CDR3: CASRTWGGGQYF; DNA: TGTGCCAGCAGAACGTGGGGTGGGGGGCAGTATTTT
V: TRBV28; D: NA; size: many; J: TRBJ1-5; CDR3: CASSLPLISNQPQHF; DNA: TGTGCCAGCAGTTTACCCCTGATTAGCAATCAGCCCCAGCATTTT
V: TRBV2; D: NA; size: many; J: TRBJ1-2; CDR3: CASSRSGGFGNYGYTF; DNA: TGTGCCAGCAGCCGTTCCGGGGGGTTCGGGAACTATGGCTACACCTTC
V: TRBV10-3; D: NA; size: few; J: TRBJ2-7; CDR3: CAISYGTTHYEQYF; DNA: TGTGCCATCAGTTACGGCACAACCCACTACGAGCAGTACTTC
V: TRBV19; D: NA; size: few; J: TRBJ1-2; CDR3: CASRWNNYSYTF; DNA: TGTGCCAGTAGGTGGAATAACTATAGCTACACCTTC
V: TRBV30; D: TRBD1; size: few; J: TRBJ1-3; CDR3: CAWRDRSSGNTIYF; DNA: TGTGCCTGGAGGGACAGGAGCTCTGGAAACACCATATATTTT
V: TRBV7-8; D: TRBD2; size: medium-sized; J: TRBJ2-7; CDR3: CASSLGPSGREQYF; DNA: TGTGCCAGCAGCTTAGGGCCTAGCGGGAGGGAGCAGTACTTC
V: TRBV6-2/TRBV6-3; D: TRBD1; size: many; J: TRBJ2-5; CDR3: CASSYEGGPRETQYF; DNA: TGTGCCAGCAGTTACGAAGGGGGCCCTCGGGAGACCCAGTACTTC
V: TRBV19; D: TRBD1; size: NA; J: TRBJ2-2; CDR3: CASTRLDRNTVELCF; DNA: TGTGCCAGTACCCGGCTGGACAGGAACACCGTGGAGCTGTGTTTT
V: TRBV15; D: NA; size: NA; J: TRBJ2-5; CDR3: CATSRDITSPVETQYF; DNA: TGCGCCACCAGCAGAGATATAACTAGCCCGGTGGAGACCCAGTACTTC
V: TRBV28; D: TRBD2; size: NA; J: TRBJ2-3; CDR3: CASSSISGSGADTQYF; DNA: TGTGCCAGCAGTTCGATTAGCGGGAGTGGGGCAGATACGCAGTATTTT
V: TRBV19; D: NA; size: many; J: TRBJ2-6; CDR3: CASSIPGNSGANVLTF; DNA: TGTGCCAGTTCCATACCGGGGAACTCTGGGGCCAACGTCCTGACTTTC
V: TRBV11-2; D: NA; size: many; J: TRBJ1-2; CDR3: CASSFPPGRQSYGYTF; DNA: TGTGCCAGCAGCTTCCCCCCCGGACGGCAGAGTTATGGCTACACCTTC
V: TRBV6-1; D: NA; size: NA; J: TRBJ1-1; CDR3: CASSPAGCLNTEAFF; DNA: TGTGCCAGCAGTCCTGCGGGCTGTTTGAACACTGAAGCTTTCTTT
V: TRBV3-1; D: TRBD2; size: many; J: TRBJ2-7; CDR3: CASPRKREATYEQYF; DNA: TGTGCCAGCCCCAGGAAGCGGGAGGCGACCTACGAGCAGTACTTC